These 18 T cell receptor beta chains were all obtained from the same sample, sequenced in a study of T-cell reconstitution after alpha-beta-depleted transplantation in children. TCRbeta library preparation incorporated unique molecular identifiers. Via MiXCR, TCRdb re-called the PCR reads, giving one row per CDR3 protein. The profile shows about 200,000 distinct CDR3 sequences, under 8.5% of them singletons. Specimen: PBMCs, mostly from graft donor cells, collected 360 days after TCRalphabeta/CD19-depleted stem cell transplant. These TCRs come from a male patient between 2 and 10 years old who had a stem cell transplant for acute myeloid leukemia, so the T cells may come from the graft donor.

This clonotype was observed a handful of times. The CDR3 here is CASSVDRSPYGYTF. For the CDR3, the DNA is TGTGCCAGCAGCGTAGATCGAAGCCCGTATGGCTACACCTTC. The chain joins TRBV9 to TRBJ1-2; no clear D gene. Germline CDR1 is SGDLS and CDR2 is YYNGEE. Between the trimmed V and J ends, which lost 0 bases and 5 bases, there was a span of 11 bases. The CDR3 loop spans 14 amino acids.

The J gene is TRBJ2-7, the V gene TRBV28; D is possibly TRBD1 or TRBD2 (5 bases each). Germline lookup yields CDR1 MDHEN and CDR2 SYDVKM. CDR3 size: 15 residues. Trimming pared 2 bases from V and 0 bases from J, leaving 11 bases between. In nucleotides, the CDR3 is TGTGCCAGCAGTTTACCTGGGACGGGCTCCTACGAGCAGTACTTC. Amino acid sequence: CASSLPGTGSYEQYF.

This clonotype showed up many times. The rearrangement joins TRBV4-3 to TRBJ2-2, with D perhaps matching TRBD1 (6 bases). Germline lookup yields CDR1 LGHNA and CDR2 YSLEER. The CDR3 has 14 residues. V was pared by 4 bases and J by 6 bases, with 12 bases between. CDR3 nucleotides: TGCGCCAGCAGCCCAGGGGCCTCCGCCGGGGAGCTGTTTTTT. Translated: CASSPGASAGELFF.

This clonotype was counted at least ten times. This chain uses TRBV11-3 with TRBJ2-1; 12 bases fit TRBD2. Germline trimming cut 1 base from V and 0 bases from J; bases unmatched to any gene: 7. Per the germline V gene, CDR1 is SGHNT and CDR2 is YENEEA. CDR3 length: 19 amino acids. This chain's CDR3 is CASSLGASGGACSYNEQFF. As DNA, the CDR3 is TGTGCCAGCAGCTTAGGGGCTAGCGGGGGGGCCTGCTCCTACAATGAGCAGTTCTTC. Drawing the rest from reference TRBV11-3 and TRBJ2-1, the complete variable domain is EAGVVQSPRYKIIEKKQPVAFWCNPISGHNTLYWYLQNLGQGPELLIRYENEEAVDDSQLPKDRFSAERLKGVDSTLKIQPAELGDSAVYLCASSLGASGGACSYNEQFFGPGTRLTVL.

This clonotype appeared a few times. This sequence joins TRBV19 and TRBJ1-1; 9 bases map to TRBD1. This CDR3 is built from 16 residues. The V and J ends lost 8 bases and 0 bases, in that order; junction bases with no gene match: 10. Germline loops: CDR1 LNHDA, CDR2 SQIVND (reference sequence). As DNA, the CDR3 is TGTGCCAGTCTACCCGGGACAGGGAGGATGAACACTGAAGCTTTCTTT. It codes for CASLPGTGRMNTEAFF.

J is TRBJ2-3 and V is TRBV7-8, with D perhaps matching TRBD1 (5 bases). Germline V gene sequence: CDR1 SGHVS, CDR2 FQNEAQ. V was clipped by 6 bases and J by 6 bases, with 16 bases between them. This CDR3 comprises 14 residues. CDR3 nucleotides: TGTGCCAGCAGGAAAGGGGCGGAGAGGGATACGCAGTATTTT. Translation gives CASRKGAERDTQYF.

This clonotype was seen a handful of times. The chain joins TRBV2 to TRBJ2-1; tentatively, D is TRBD2 (5 bases). Germline CDR1 reads SNHLY; CDR2 reads FYNNEI. The CDR3 has 15 residues. Between the trimmed V and J ends, which lost 5 bases and 4 bases, there was a span of 15 bases. Here the CDR3 DNA reads TGTGCCAGCAGTTTCCTAGCCTTCCTATACAATGAGCAGTTCTTC. It codes for CASSFLAFLYNEQFF.

The gene calls are TRBV11-1 and TRBJ2-5; TRBD2 matches at 11 bases. The CDR3 runs 18 residues. Germline V gene data show CDR1 as SGHAT and CDR2 as FQDESV (reference sequence). Trimming removed 2 bases from V and 1 base from J; junction bases left unmatched: 9. CDR3 coding DNA: TGTGCCAGCAGCTTACCCGGGACTAGCGGAGTGTTCCAAGAGACCCAGTACTTC. This sequence encodes CASSLPGTSGVFQETQYF.

This clonotype has only a few counts. CDR3 DNA sequence: TGTGCCAGCAGTTTATCAGGGTTTAATGAAAAACTGTTTTTT. This gives the protein CASSLSGFNEKLFF. The chain uses TRBV12-3 or TRBV12-4 and TRBJ1-4; maybe TRBD1 (5 bases). The length of the CDR3 is 14 residues. Deletions cut 2 bases from V and 4 bases from J, with 8 bases between.

V gene TRBV7-3 combines with J gene TRBJ2-1; TRBD2 matches at 16 bases. Germline-derived CDR1 and CDR2 are SGHTA and FQGTGA. V trimming: 5 bases; J trimming: 9 bases; junction bases outside the gene matches: 4. CDR3 length: 15 residues. The CDR3 is CASSPGTSGRGEQFF. The CDR3 region has the DNA TGTGCCAGCAGCCCCGGGACTAGCGGGAGGGGTGAGCAGTTCTTC.

The chain links TRBV14 to TRBJ2-1, with 7 bases lining up with TRBD2. The germline CDR1 and CDR2 sequences are SGHDN and FVKESK. The V segment lost 4 bases and the J segment 10 bases; nucleotides outside the gene matches: 7. CDR3 size: 13 residues. In nucleotides, the CDR3 is TGTGCCAGCAGCCCCTATCTACTAGCGGAGCAGTTCTTC. Translating gives CASSPYLLAEQFF.

This chain links TRBV12-3 or TRBV12-4 with TRBJ1-4; the match to TRBD1 covers 8 bases. This CDR3 has 16 residues. The V gene end was trimmed by 0 bases and the J gene end by 7 bases; junction bases not matched to a gene: 7. CDR3: CASSLAGAGGSEKLFF. The CDR3 DNA reads TGTGCCAGCAGTTTAGCGGGGGCAGGGGGCTCTGAAAAACTGTTTTTT.

The rearrangement links TRBV5-1 to TRBJ2-1; 7 nucleotides line up with TRBD1. J lost 9 bases, V lost 4 bases, and 16 bases had no gene match. Germline V CDR1 and CDR2: SGHRS, YFSETQ. The CDR3 extends over 16 amino acids. CDR3 in amino acids: CASSPDREYLIGEQFF. The CDR3 coding sequence is TGCGCCAGCAGCCCCGACAGGGAATATCTTATCGGTGAGCAGTTCTTC.

This clonotype occurred a few times. The chain is built from TRBV5-1 and TRBJ1-2; possible D gene TRBD1, 6 bases. Trimming stripped 2 bases from V and 8 bases from J, with 22 bases between. The germline gives CDR1 SGHRS, CDR2 YFSETQ. The CDR3 spans 16 residues. As DNA, the CDR3 is TGCGCCAGCAGCTTACAGGGCATCCCGCATCTAGAAGGCTACACCTTC. Protein sequence: CASSLQGIPHLEGYTF.

At least ten counts were recorded for this clonotype. This chain links TRBV10-3 with TRBJ2-7; 8 bases line up with TRBD2. The J segment lost 1 base and the V segment lost 10 bases, leaving 9 bases of the junction unmatched. There are 14 residues in the CDR3. From germline, CDR1 is ENHRY and CDR2 SYGVKD. This chain's CDR3 is CASSGGQDSYEQYV. In DNA form, the CDR3 reads TGTGCCAGCAGCGGGGGCCAGGATTCCTACGAGCAGTACGTC.

The chain is built from TRBV29-1 and TRBJ2-2, with 7 bases fitting TRBD1. With V trimmed by 3 bases and J by 4 bases, 8 bases remained unmatched. Germline V gene sequence: CDR1 SQVTM, CDR2 ANQGSEA. The CDR3 covers 15 residues. The CDR3 is CSVEARQGSTGELFF. In nucleotides, the CDR3 is TGCAGCGTTGAGGCCAGACAGGGAAGCACCGGGGAGCTGTTTTTT.

The J gene is TRBJ1-1, the V gene TRBV7-2; a weak D match, TRBD1 (5 bases). The CDR3 contains 14 residues. CDR1 and CDR2 from the germline V gene are SGHTA and FQGNSA. Trimming took 1 base from V and 5 from J, leaving 11 bases between them. The CDR3 region is CASSLDRFETEAFF. CDR3 DNA sequence: TGTGCCAGCAGCTTAGACAGGTTCGAGACTGAAGCTTTCTTT.

The chain recombines TRBV20-1 with TRBJ1-2; D is unresolved. CDR3 length: 14 amino acids. Trimming cost V 4 bases and J 4 bases, with 16 bases left between them. The germline V gene has CDR1 DFQATT and CDR2 SNEGSKA (reference sequence). CDR3 amino acids: CSAKPYVRSYGYTF. Here the CDR3 DNA reads TGCAGTGCTAAGCCGTATGTACGGTCCTATGGCTACACCTTC.